Sequencing of this TCR beta chain was carried out in a study of T cell responses to AZD1222 COVID-19 vaccine (dated by TCRdb to about 2021). For context, the study as a whole: TCR sequencing covered some 240 trial participants: 200 to 210 given two doses of AZD1222 and 26 given two doses of MenACWY control vaccine. Trial participants were enrolled by age into subgroups of 18-55, 56-69 and 70-plus years, and around 150, 29 and 61 TCR-sequenced participants, respectively, were included in these subgroups. What the research found in general, with its limitations: The 56-69-year group was small, and its depth increase did not reach significance, likely because of low power. Reportedly, almost half of the unique spike-specific TCRs recognized epitopes lying outside the regions that are mutated in the B.1.351 and B.1.1.7 variants. The whole spike protein was spanned by vaccine-associated CD4 TCRs, and dominant responses were seen in regions 160-218 and 743-854. Because no day 14 peak-response samples were available, repertoires were characterized only after the peak T cell response. After two AZD1222 doses, spike-specific TCR breadth and depth were significantly higher than at day 0 and than in MenACWY recipients. Participants were mostly white British, with more females than males. The authors suggested clonal diversity may have been underestimated. Conclusions about previously exposed vaccinees are limited because only a handful of AZD1222 recipients were SARS-CoV-2 seropositive at baseline.

As regards this clone: Its specific antigen is unknown. Per-nucleotide qualities are absent, and no much larger clonotype sits a single base away.

The intended sense of this specimen's time point label: about 28 days (+/-7) after the second vaccine dose. Reading the label with the study, this specimen's treatment or condition is: meningococcal conjugate vaccine given as trial control. The vaccinee samples were drawn from two UK trials, COV001 and COV002, one of which was a single-blind randomized controlled phase 2/3 trial testing AZD1222 (ChAdOx1 nCoV-19) in healthy adults. Trial participant PBMC samples were collected at day 0 and day 28 after the second dose for TCRbeta chain sequencing. The CDR3 regions of human TCRbeta chains were analyzed by immunosequencing. The study's own analysis went as follows. TCRs in the repertoires were matched against a reference library of SARS-CoV-2-specific TCRs that had been generated with the MIRA antigen-specificity platform. Breadth was defined as the fraction of unique TCRs that were SARS-CoV-2-associated, and depth was defined as the fraction of total T cells that were SARS-CoV-2-associated. Using the MIRA data, every spike-specific TCR was mapped to the spike region that the TCR reacted to and assigned to either a CD4 or a CD8 class. Log10-transformed breadth and depth values were compared by one-way ANOVA with Sidak's multiple comparisons tests. TCRdb provides this immuneACCESS table in a form limited to in-frame rearrangements. Some clones are lacking; in checked studies, under half of them reflect an unresolved V gene, and why the rest are absent is not known. Clone size and V and J calls were adopted from that table, with D and trimming inferred from the DNA. The sample table contains about 64,000 clones; only one count was recorded for 80% to 95% of them. The ten largest account for roughly 6.7% of the sample.

Based on the germline V gene, the CDR1 and CDR2 sequences are SGHRS and YFSETQ. The CDR3 contains 14 residues, cysteine and phenylalanine counted. Of all the DNA, just the CDR3 is kept, 42 bases in frame from base 1. Relative to germline, V is 6 bases shorter and J is 3 bases shorter, with 15 bases between their ends. The chain links TRBV5-1 with TRBJ1-2; the D segment could be TRBD1, given 6 matching bases. This material consisted of peripheral blood, taken 28 days after the second dose of the MenACWY control vaccine. The origin of this receptor is an adult who received the MenACWY meningococcal vaccine as a control. The CDR3 region: CASTGVPGDYGYTF. The DNA sequence is as follows: TGCGCCAGCACAGGGGTCCCGGGGGACTATGGCTACACCTTC.